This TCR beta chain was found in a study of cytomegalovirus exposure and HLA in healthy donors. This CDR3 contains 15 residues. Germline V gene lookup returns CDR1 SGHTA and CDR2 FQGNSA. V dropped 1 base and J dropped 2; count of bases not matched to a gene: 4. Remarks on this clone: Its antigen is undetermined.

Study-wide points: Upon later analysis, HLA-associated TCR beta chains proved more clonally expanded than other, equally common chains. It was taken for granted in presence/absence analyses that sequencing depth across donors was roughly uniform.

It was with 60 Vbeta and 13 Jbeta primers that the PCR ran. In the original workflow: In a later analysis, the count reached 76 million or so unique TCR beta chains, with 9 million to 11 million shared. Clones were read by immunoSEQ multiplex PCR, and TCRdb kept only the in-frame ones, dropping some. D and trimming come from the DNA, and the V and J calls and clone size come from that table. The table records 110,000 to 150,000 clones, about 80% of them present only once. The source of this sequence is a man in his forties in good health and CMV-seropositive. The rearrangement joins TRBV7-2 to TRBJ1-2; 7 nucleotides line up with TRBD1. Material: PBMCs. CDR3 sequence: CASSLVGQSNYGYTF. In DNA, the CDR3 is TGTGCCAGCAGCTTAGTGGGACAGAGCAACTATGGCTACACCTTC.